This TCR beta chain stems from a study of neurological immune-mediated disorders. This clonotype occurred many times. Antigen unknown. Study observations and caveats: Multiple sclerosis was found to have the least TCR clonal expansion, below healthy controls, and HTLV-1-associated myelopathy the most.

The CDR3 has 12 residues. The V end was cut by 2 bases, the J end by 11 bases, with 12 bases between. CDR1 is SGHDN, CDR2 FVKESK, per germline. TCRdb re-analysed the 5' RACE reads in MiXCR, keeping a single row per CDR3 protein. The sample comprises some 37,000 distinct CDR3 sequences, around an eighth of which are singletons, and 25% to 30% rests with the top ten. Source material: PBMCs. The receptor's source is a woman between 45 and 65 years old with HTLV-1-associated myelopathy (HAM/TSP). J is TRBJ1-1 and V is TRBV14; perhaps TRBD1 as D (5 bases). CDR3 protein: CASSQSEGSAFF. The CDR3 region has the DNA TGTGCCAGCAGCCAATCCGAGGGGTCGGCTTTCTTT.